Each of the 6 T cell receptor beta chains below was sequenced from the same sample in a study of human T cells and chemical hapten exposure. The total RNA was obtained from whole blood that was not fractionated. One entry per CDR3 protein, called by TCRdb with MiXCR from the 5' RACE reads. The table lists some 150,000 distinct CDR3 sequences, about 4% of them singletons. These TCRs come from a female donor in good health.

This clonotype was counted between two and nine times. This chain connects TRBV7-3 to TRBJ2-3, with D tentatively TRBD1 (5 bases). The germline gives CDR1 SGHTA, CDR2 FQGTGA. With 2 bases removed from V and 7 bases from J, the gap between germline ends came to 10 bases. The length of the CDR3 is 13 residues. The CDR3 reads CASSLLGHYTQYF. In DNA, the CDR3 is TGTGCCAGCAGCTTACTTGGACACTATACGCAGTATTTT. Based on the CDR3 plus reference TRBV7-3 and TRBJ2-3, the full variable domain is GAGVSQTPSNKVTEKGKYVELRCDPISGHTALYWYRQSLGQGPEFLIYFQGTGAADDSGLPNDRFFAVRPEGSVSTLKIQRTERGDSAVYLCASSLLGHYTQYFGPGTRLTVL.

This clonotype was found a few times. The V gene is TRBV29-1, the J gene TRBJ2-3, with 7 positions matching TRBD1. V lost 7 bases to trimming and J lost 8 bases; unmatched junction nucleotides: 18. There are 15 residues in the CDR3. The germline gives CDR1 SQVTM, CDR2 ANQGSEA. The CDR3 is CSAGEPGQRRGTQYF. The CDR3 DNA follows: TGCAGCGCTGGGGAACCGGGACAGCGAAGGGGTACGCAGTATTTT.

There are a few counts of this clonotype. CDR3 amino acids: CASSLRGGQETQYF. The CDR3 DNA reads as TGTGCCAGCAGCCTTAGGGGGGGGCAAGAGACCCAGTACTTC. The chain uses TRBV3-1 and TRBJ2-5; TRBD2 might be the D (7 bases). V shed 4 bases and J shed 2 bases, with 11 bases lying between them. The CDR3 is made up of 14 amino acids. The germline V gene encodes CDR1 LGHDT and CDR2 YNNKEL (reference sequence).

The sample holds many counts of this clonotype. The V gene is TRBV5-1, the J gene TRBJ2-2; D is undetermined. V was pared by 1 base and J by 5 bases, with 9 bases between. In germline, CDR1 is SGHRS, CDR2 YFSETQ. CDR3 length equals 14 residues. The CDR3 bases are TGCGCCAGCAGCTTGATGGGAAGGACCGGGGAGCTGTTTTTT. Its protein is CASSLMGRTGELFF.

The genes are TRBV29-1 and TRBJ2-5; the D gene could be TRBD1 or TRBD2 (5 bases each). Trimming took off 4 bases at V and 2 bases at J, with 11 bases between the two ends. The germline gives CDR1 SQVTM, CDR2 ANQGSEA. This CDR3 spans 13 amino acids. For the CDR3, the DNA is TGCAGCGTTGCCCCGGGACGTCAAGAGACCCAGTACTTC. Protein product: CSVAPGRQETQYF. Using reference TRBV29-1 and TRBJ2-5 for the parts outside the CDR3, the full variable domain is SAVISQKPSRDICQRGTSLTIQCQVDSQVTMMFWYRQQPGQSLTLIATANQGSEATYESGFVIDKFPISRPNLTFSTLTVSNMSPEDSSIYLCSVAPGRQETQYFGPGTRLLVL.

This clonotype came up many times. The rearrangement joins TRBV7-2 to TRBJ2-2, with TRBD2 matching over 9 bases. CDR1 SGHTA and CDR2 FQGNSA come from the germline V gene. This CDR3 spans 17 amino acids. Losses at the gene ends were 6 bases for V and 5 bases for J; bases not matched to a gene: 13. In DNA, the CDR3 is TGTGCCAGCAGTTCATCGGCGGGGGGGCTTCAGACCGGGGAGCTGTTTTTT. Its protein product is CASSSSAGGLQTGELFF.